This T cell receptor (beta chain) was captured by sequencing in a study of shared clonotypes between healthy human individuals. The overall study: The people who gave samples were a couple of women and a few men aged 18 to 49. For every donor, three CD4 naive, three CD4 memory, two CD8 naive and one CD8 memory plates were used.

Germline loops: CDR1 MNHNS, CDR2 SASEGT. Trimming shortened V by 0 bases and J by 7 bases, and 18 bases separated the two germline ends. This CDR3 spans 16 amino acids. Some clones are missing from TCRdb's copy, which holds only in-frame ones; the method was immunoSEQ multiplex PCR. This table holds a few million clones, 85% to 95% found once. Study-level findings and limits: Rarefaction demonstrated incomplete sorted-subset sequencing despite large depth. The generation probabilities recorded for non-shared clonotypes fell below those of clonotypes shared by all four donors.

Turning to this clone: Its antigen is not identified.

This receptor was identified in a man between 18 and 35 years old in good health. The sequencing input was naive CD4+ T cells sorted from blood. Subset denoted: CD45RA+ positively selected. The chain combines TRBV6-1 with TRBJ2-5; D remains unclear. The CDR3, as DNA: TGTGCCAGCAGTGAAGCGCGGTGGGGATACGACGGGACCCAGTACTTC. It specifies CASSEARWGYDGTQYF.